These T cell receptor beta chains were read from a single sample in a study of shared clonotypes between healthy human individuals. Some clones are missing from TCRdb's copy, which holds only in-frame ones; the method was immunoSEQ multiplex PCR. Among fewer than 2.5 million clones listed, approximately 93% were seen once. Source material: naive CD4+ T cells from PBMCs. The receptors originated from a man between 18 and 29 years old in good health. Some clones in this sample may be carry-over from other donors' samples. The CDR3 runs from the conserved cysteine through the conserved F or W. The order of the fields is clone size, V gene, D gene, J gene, CDR3 DNA, CDR3 protein. A D gene is named only where the DNA matches it firmly. Size tells how often a clone was seen (once, few, many) or the class of an expanded clone, and some rows leave it out.

-	TRBV18	-	TRBJ2-5	TGTGCCAGCTCCCATCCTCAAGGGACCCAGTACTTC	CASSHPQGTQYF
few	TRBV7-9	TRBD1	TRBJ2-7	TGTGCCAGCAGCTTGGGACAGGGCACCTACGAGCAGTACTTC	CASSLGQGTYEQYF
-	TRBV12-5	-	TRBJ1-3	TGTGCTAGTGCTTCGGGGGGCTCTGGAAACACCATATATTTT	CASASGGSGNTIYF
-	TRBV7-7	-	TRBJ2-3	TGTGCCAGCAGCCTTTGGGGATTACGGGATACGCAGTATTTT	CASSLWGLRDTQYF
-	TRBV4-1	TRBD1	TRBJ2-2	TGCGCCAGCAGCCGGCCGGGACAGGGGGCGGCCGGGGAGCTGTTTTTT	CASSRPGQGAAGELFF
-	TRBV30	-	TRBJ1-1	TGTGCCTGGAGTGACAGGGATGCTGAAGCTTTCTTT	CAWSDRDAEAFF
-	TRBV5-1	-	TRBJ1-1	TGCGCCAGCAGCTTTTCAGGGATGGACACTGAAGCTTTCTTT	CASSFSGMDTEAFF
-	TRBV29-1	TRBD1	TRBJ2-7	TGCAGCGTTGAAAGGGACAGGGGTGGCGAGCAGTACTTC	CSVERDRGGEQYF
-	TRBV4-2	-	TRBJ1-4	TGTGCCAGCAGCTTAGACGGTTCGAGGAATGAAAAACTGTTTTTT	CASSLDGSRNEKLFF
-	TRBV13	-	TRBJ2-1	TGTGCCAGCACCCCTAGGGGGGAGGGCCAAAATGAGCAGTTCTTC	CASTPRGEGQNEQFF
-	TRBV6-5	TRBD1	TRBJ1-5	TGTGCCAGCACCCCCAAAGGGGCAGGGGGTCAGCCCCAGCATTTT	CASTPKGAGGQPQHF
-	TRBV21-1	-	TRBJ2-5	TGTGCCAGCAGCAAAACTCGAGGGACTAGCGGGAGGGGCCAAGAGACCCAGTACTTC	CASSKTRGTSGRGQETQYF
-	TRBV5-1	-	TRBJ2-7	TGCGCCAGCAGCTTCTCCGGGACCTCCTACGAGCAGTACTTC	CASSFSGTSYEQYF
few	TRBV28	-	TRBJ2-7	TGTGCCAGCCGGGACTTCTCCTACGAGCAGTACTTC	CASRDFSYEQYF
-	TRBV6-1	-	TRBJ2-1	TGTGCCAGCAGTGAAGCGCTTGGGTTTCATGAGCAGTTCTTC	CASSEALGFHEQFF
-	TRBV21-1	-	TRBJ1-2	TGTGCCAGCAGCCCCGGGGGACAGGGGGATGGCTACACCTTC	CASSPGGQGDGYTF
-	TRBV4-1	TRBD1	TRBJ2-7	TGCGCCAGCAGCGGGGGAGACAGGGGTAGTTTTAACGAGCAGTACTTC	CASSGGDRGSFNEQYF
once	TRBV6-1	TRBD1	TRBJ1-2	TGTGCCAGCAGTGAAGGCCAGGGGGGCGGCTACACCTTC	CASSEGQGGGYTF
-	TRBV28	-	TRBJ2-7	TGTGCCAGCAGTTTAATGCAGGCGGGATACTACGAGCAGTACTTC	CASSLMQAGYYEQYF
once	TRBV5-1	TRBD1	TRBJ2-2	TGCGCCAGCAGCGGCGGGACAGGGGGCGCGATCGGGGAGCTGTTTTTT	CASSGGTGGAIGELFF
-	TRBV5-8	TRBD1	TRBJ2-7	TGTGCCAGCAGCCCGGGGACAGGGGTGCCCTACGAGCAGTACTTC	CASSPGTGVPYEQYF
once	TRBV6-6	-	TRBJ2-7	TGTGCCAGCAGACCCCAAATACACTACGAGCAGTACTTC	CASRPQIHYEQYF
-	TRBV25-1	TRBD1	TRBJ1-2	TGTGCCAGCAGGGGGGACAGCCTCAACTATGGCTACACCTTC	CASRGDSLNYGYTF
-	TRBV7-2	-	TRBJ2-2	TGTGCCAGCAGCTTAGGTTACGTGAGCGGGGAGCTGTTTTTT	CASSLGYVSGELFF
-	TRBV11-2	TRBD1	TRBJ1-1	TGTGCCAGCAGCTTAGGGGGACAGGAAGCTTTCTTT	CASSLGGQEAFF
-	TRBV7-2	-	TRBJ2-7	TGTGCCAGCAGCTTAGTAGGTCGGCAGAGCTCCTACGAGCAGTACTTC	CASSLVGRQSSYEQYF
-	TRBV5-1	TRBD1	TRBJ2-1	TGCGCCAGCAGCTTGGACGGGTACAGGGGGCTCAATGAGCAGTTCTTC	CASSLDGYRGLNEQFF
-	TRBV7-6	TRBD2	TRBJ2-3	TGTGCCAGCAGTCCTTTAGCGGGAGGCCCCGATACGCAGTATTTT	CASSPLAGGPDTQYF
-	TRBV6-1	TRBD1	TRBJ1-2	TGTGCCAGCCAAAGGACAGGCTATGGCTACACCTTC	CASQRTGYGYTF
-	TRBV6-1	-	TRBJ2-2	TGTGCCAGCAGCGGCAGGACTGAGAACACCGGGGAGCTGTTTTTT	CASSGRTENTGELFF
-	TRBV5-6	TRBD1	TRBJ1-1	TGTGCCAGCAGCCACCTGGGACAGGGAGGGGTGAAAGCTTTCTTT	CASSHLGQGGVKAFF
few	TRBV28	TRBD1	TRBJ1-5	TGTGCCAGCAGCCAAAGACAGGGTTGGGGTCAGCCCCAGCATTTT	CASSQRQGWGQPQHF
-	TRBV28	TRBD1	TRBJ2-7	TGTGCCAGCAGTTTTATTCCAGGACAGGGCTCCTCCTACGAGCAGTACTTC	CASSFIPGQGSSYEQYF
-	TRBV2	-	TRBJ1-4	TGTGCCAGCAGTCCCAGTCTTCTCGGTGAAAAACTGTTTTTT	CASSPSLLGEKLFF
-	TRBV7-9	-	TRBJ2-1	TGTGCCAGCAGCGCCCAGACGAACAGTTTGAGCTCCTACAATGAGCAGTTCTTC	CASSAQTNSLSSYNEQFF
-	TRBV19	TRBD1	TRBJ1-2	TGTGCCAGTAGTACCCGACAGGGTTCGTCCTATGGCTACACCTTC	CASSTRQGSSYGYTF
few	TRBV28	TRBD1	TRBJ1-1	TGTGCCAGCAGTTTATGGGACAGGGGCACTGAAGCTTTCTTT	CASSLWDRGTEAFF
-	TRBV6-6	-	TRBJ2-1	TGTGCCAGCAGCTCGCCCTACAATGAGCAGTTCTTC	CASSSPYNEQFF
-	TRBV27	TRBD2	TRBJ2-5	TGTGCCAGCAGTTCTTTAGCGGGACGGCAAGAGACCCAGTACTTC	CASSSLAGRQETQYF
-	TRBV5-1	-	TRBJ2-7	TGCGCCAGCAGATGGAGGGAGAGCGACGAGCAGTACTTC	CASRWRESDEQYF
-	TRBV25-1	-	TRBJ2-5	TGTGCCAGCAGTGAACCCCGCGGGGTTTCGCAGACCCAGTACTTC	CASSEPRGVSQTQYF
-	TRBV4-1	-	TRBJ2-5	TGCGCCAGCAGCCAGTTCGTCTTGGTGGAGACCCAGTACTTC	CASSQFVLVETQYF
-	TRBV2	TRBD2	TRBJ2-3	TGTGCCAGCAGTGAAGCGCTAGCGGGAGCGCAGGGGCAGTATTTT	CASSEALAGAQGQYF
-	TRBV5-1	-	TRBJ2-5	TGCGCCAGCAGCTTGGCCGTCGGACAAGAGACCCAGTACTTC	CASSLAVGQETQYF
-	TRBV28	TRBD1	TRBJ2-2	TGTGCCAGCAGGGCCTCGCCGGGACAGGGGACCGGGGAGCTGTTTTTT	CASRASPGQGTGELFF
few	TRBV4-1	-	TRBJ1-2	TGCGCCAGCAGCCAAGATCGAGGGAACTATGGCTACACCTTC	CASSQDRGNYGYTF